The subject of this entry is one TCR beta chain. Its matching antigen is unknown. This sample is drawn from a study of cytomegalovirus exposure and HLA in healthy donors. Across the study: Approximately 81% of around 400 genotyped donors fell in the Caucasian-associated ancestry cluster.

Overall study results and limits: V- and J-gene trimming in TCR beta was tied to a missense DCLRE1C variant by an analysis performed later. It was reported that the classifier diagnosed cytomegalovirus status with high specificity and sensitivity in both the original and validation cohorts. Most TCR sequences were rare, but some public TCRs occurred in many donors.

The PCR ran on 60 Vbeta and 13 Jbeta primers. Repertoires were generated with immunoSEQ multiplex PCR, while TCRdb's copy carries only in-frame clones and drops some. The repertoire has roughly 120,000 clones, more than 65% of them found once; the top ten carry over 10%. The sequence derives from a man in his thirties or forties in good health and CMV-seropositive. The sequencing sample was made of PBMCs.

The CDR3 bases are TGTGCCAGCAGTGCAGGATCCTCTGGAAACACCATATATTTT. Translation: CASSAGSSGNTIYF. The rearrangement joins TRBV9 to TRBJ1-3; D is unclear. Germline lookup yields CDR1 SGDLS and CDR2 YYNGEE. The V and J ends lost 5 bases and 0 bases respectively, with 9 bases between them. This CDR3 contains 14 residues.